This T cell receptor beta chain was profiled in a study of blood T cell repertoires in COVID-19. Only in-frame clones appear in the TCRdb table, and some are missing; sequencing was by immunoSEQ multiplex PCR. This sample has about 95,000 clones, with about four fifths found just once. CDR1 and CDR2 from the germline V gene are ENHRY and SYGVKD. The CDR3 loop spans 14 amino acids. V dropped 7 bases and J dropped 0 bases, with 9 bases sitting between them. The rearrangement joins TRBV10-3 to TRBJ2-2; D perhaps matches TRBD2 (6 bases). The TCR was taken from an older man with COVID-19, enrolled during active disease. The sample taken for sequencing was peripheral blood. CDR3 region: CAIMGGPNTGELFF. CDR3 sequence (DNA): TGTGCCATCATGGGAGGCCCGAACACCGGGGAGCTGTTTTTT.